The 5 T cell receptor beta chains in this list originate from one sample, sequenced in a study of T cell responses to AZD1222 COVID-19 vaccine. Generated by immunoSEQ multiplex PCR, the TCRdb table keeps only in-frame clones and is missing some. The repertoire consists of 150,000 to 200,000 clones, with about nine tenths occurring once and the leading ten covering 5% to 7.5%. This material consisted of peripheral blood, taken on day 0 of AZD1222 vaccination. The receptors were gathered from an adult in good health.

V gene TRBV20-1 combines with J gene TRBJ2-7; D call uncertain. CDR3 length equals 10 residues. CDR1 DFQATT and CDR2 SNEGSKA come from the germline V gene (reference sequence). The CDR3 protein is CSAEVGEQYF. The CDR3 DNA reads as TGCAGCGCCGAGGTGGGGGAGCAGTACTTC.

The V gene is TRBV7-2, the J gene TRBJ2-3; D assignment may be TRBD1 or TRBD2 (5 bases each). The CDR3 runs to 16 residues. Trimming pared 2 bases from V and 6 bases from J, leaving 18 bases between. From germline, CDR1 is SGHTA and CDR2 FQGNSA. The CDR3: CASSLTGLARVDTQYF. The CDR3 DNA follows: TGTGCCAGCAGCTTAACGGGGTTAGCCAGGGTTGATACGCAGTATTTT.

CDR3 protein: CASSDRFRGAGTNEKLFF. The CDR3 nucleotides are TGTGCCAGCAGTGATCGGTTCAGGGGAGCGGGGACTAATGAAAAACTGTTTTTT. The chain uses TRBV6-1 and TRBJ1-4; possible D gene TRBD1, 6 bases. Germline V lookup: CDR1 MNHNS, CDR2 SASEGT. V lost 3 bases and J lost 2, with 19 bases in between. The CDR3 sequence is 18 residues long.

The chain uses TRBV30 and TRBJ1-3; TRBD1 might be the D (5 bases). This CDR3 is built from 15 residues. V was cut by 3 bases and J by 1 base, with 13 bases left in between. Germline V gene data show CDR1 as GTSNPN and CDR2 as SVGIG (reference sequence). The CDR3 spells CAWRSWGTSGNTIYF. The CDR3 coding sequence is TGTGCCTGGAGAAGCTGGGGGACGTCTGGAAACACCATATATTTT.

The chain couples TRBV3-1 (or the pseudogene TRBV3-2) to TRBJ2-7; D might be TRBD2 (5 bases). This CDR3 is 14 amino acids long. Germline V gene sequence: CDR1 LGHDT, CDR2 YNNKEL (reference sequence). Trimming left V 4 bases short and J 5 bases short, with 15 bases between. CDR3 DNA: TGTGCCAGCAGCCGCGGCGGAGGAGCTAACGAGCAGTACTTC. Its protein is CASSRGGGANEQYF.